Below, 23 T cell receptor beta chains from the same sample are listed, as sequenced in a study of CD8+ T cells in alopecia areata. As the sequencing template, cDNA was produced by extracting RNA and reverse transcribing it. Only in-frame clones appear in the TCRdb table, and some are missing; sequencing was by immunoSEQ multiplex PCR. Among approximately 150,000 clones listed, around 47% were seen once. Sample: CD4+ T cells sorted from blood. All receptors derive from a human donor with alopecia areata.

This chain joins TRBV10-3 and TRBJ1-2, with D unresolved. The germline V and J ends were trimmed by 10 bases and 4 bases, with 16 bases remaining between them. In germline, CDR1 is ENHRY, CDR2 SYGVKD. This CDR3 is 13 amino acids long. The CDR3 loop is CATRGDASYGYTF. The CDR3 coding sequence is TGTGCCACCCGTGGGGATGCCTCCTATGGCTACACCTTC.

This clone was seen only a few times. CDR3 nucleotides: TGCAGCGCCACGTGGTTACGAGGGGCTTCGGGCGAGCAGTACTTC. It codes for CSATWLRGASGEQYF. The chain carries TRBV29-1 and TRBJ2-7; D is tentatively TRBD1 or TRBD2 (5 bases each). This CDR3 has 15 residues. V was clipped by 7 bases and J by 6 bases, with 25 bases between them. The V gene's germline CDR1 is SQVTM and CDR2 ANQGSEA.

This rearrangement joins TRBV7-9 to TRBJ2-1; no reliable D call. The CDR3 extends over 10 amino acids. Germline V gives CDR1 SEHNR, CDR2 FQNEAQ (reference sequence). The V gene lost 2 bases and the J gene lost 9 bases, with 2 bases spanning the gap. The CDR3 loop reads CASSLSEQFF. CDR3 coding DNA: TGTGCCAGCAGCTTAAGTGAGCAGTTCTTC. The whole variable domain, remainder taken from reference TRBV7-9 and TRBJ2-1, is DTGVSQNPRHKITKRGQNVTFRCDPISEHNRLYWYRQTLGQGPEFLTYFQNEAQLEKSRLLSDRFSAERPKGSFSTLEIQRTEQGDSAMYLCASSLSEQFFGPGTRLTVL.

The V call is TRBV7-3, the J call TRBJ2-1; D is unresolved. The CDR3 has 12 amino acids. Germline values: CDR1 SGHTA, CDR2 FQGTGA. The V and J ends lost 1 base and 8 bases respectively, with 6 bases between them. The CDR3 DNA follows: TGTGCCAGCAGCTTAATGGGCGATGAGCAGTTCTTC. Translating it yields CASSLMGDEQFF.

This sequence joins TRBV20-1 and TRBJ2-3; D gene ambiguous. CDR3 size: 10 residues. The germline CDR1 and CDR2 sequences are DFQATT and SNEGSKA (reference sequence). Trimming removed 5 bases at V and 4 bases at J, with 4 bases between. CDR3: CSAAADTQYF. In nucleotides, the CDR3 is TGCAGTGCTGCAGCAGATACGCAGTATTTT.

The chain carries TRBV27 and TRBJ2-7; TRBD2 agrees at 7 bases. Germline V lookup: CDR1 MNHEY, CDR2 SMNVEV (reference sequence). V dropped 5 bases and J dropped 2; count of bases not matched to a gene: 3. CDR3 length: 13 residues. In DNA form, the CDR3 reads TGTGCCAGCAGTCCTAGCGGACCCTACGAGCAGTACTTC. This translates into CASSPSGPYEQYF.

The chain links TRBV5-1 to TRBJ2-4, with D possibly TRBD1 on 5 matching bases. Trimming removed 5 bases at V and 0 bases at J, with 12 bases between. This CDR3 spans 15 amino acids. CDR1 is SGHRS and CDR2 is YFSETQ in the germline V gene. For the CDR3, the DNA is TGCGCCAGCAGTAGGGGCAATCTAGCCAAAAACATTCAGTACTTC. Translation: CASSRGNLAKNIQYF.

In its sample, this clone was seen a few times. V is TRBV7-9 and J is TRBJ2-1; D ambiguous. The length of the CDR3 is 16 residues. Germline loops: CDR1 SEHNR, CDR2 FQNEAQ (reference sequence). V lost 4 bases, J lost 8 bases, and 21 bases lay in between. The CDR3 spells CASSSPAVGLGYEQFF. Written as DNA, the CDR3 is TGTGCCAGCAGCTCCCCTGCGGTGGGGTTGGGCTATGAGCAGTTCTTC.

This clone was seen a handful of times. The chain carries TRBV29-1 and TRBJ1-2; D call uncertain. Germline lookup yields CDR1 SQVTM and CDR2 ANQGSEA. Deletions cut 4 bases from V and 0 bases from J, with 3 bases between. The CDR3 has 11 residues. The CDR3 nucleotides read TGCAGCGTTGCGGCTAACTATGGCTACACCTTC. Residues: CSVAANYGYTF.

This clone was counted between two and nine times. The J gene is TRBJ1-1, the V gene TRBV7-3; possible D gene TRBD1, 6 bases. Looked up from germline, CDR1 is SGHTA and CDR2 is FQGTGA. The CDR3 has 15 amino acids. Trimming took off 0 bases at V and 1 base at J, with 9 bases between the two ends. CDR3 in amino acids: CASSLTPGENTEAFF. In DNA form, the CDR3 reads TGTGCCAGCAGCTTAACGCCAGGGGAGAACACTGAAGCTTTCTTT. Full variable domain (missing parts from reference TRBV7-3 and TRBJ1-1): GAGVSQTPSNKVTEKGKYVELRCDPISGHTALYWYRQSLGQGPEFLIYFQGTGAADDSGLPNDRFFAVRPEGSVSTLKIQRTERGDSAVYLCASSLTPGENTEAFFGQGTRLTVV.

This clone was seen a few times. The rearrangement links TRBV7-9 to TRBJ2-5, with 9 positions matching TRBD2. The CDR3 length is 15 residues. The germline V gene has CDR1 SEHNR and CDR2 FQNEAQ (reference sequence). J gave up 0 bases and V 7 bases, and 6 bases lay outside the gene matches. Here the CDR3 DNA reads TGTGCCAGCACCATAGCGGGAGTCGACCAAGAGACCCAGTACTTC. It encodes CASTIAGVDQETQYF.

As concerns this clone: Other DNA sequences in this sample translate to the same CDR3. V and J are TRBV29-1 and TRBJ1-2, with no clear D. Trimming shortened V by 4 bases and J by 1 base, and 7 bases separated the two germline ends. The CDR3 spans 12 residues. Germline V gives CDR1 SQVTM, CDR2 ANQGSEA. The CDR3 sequence is CSVVGGNYGYTF. The CDR3 nucleotides are TGCAGCGTTGTGGGAGGTAACTATGGCTACACCTTC.

There are a few counts of this clone. The chain joins TRBV19 to TRBJ1-1; D might be TRBD1 (6 bases). Trimming removed 9 bases at V and 7 bases at J, with 9 bases between. This CDR3 contains 10 residues. CDR1 and CDR2 (germline): LNHDA, SQIVND (reference sequence). The CDR3 loop is CARPTGEAFF. The DNA for the CDR3 is TGTGCCAGGCCGACAGGTGAAGCTTTCTTT.

The gene calls are TRBV29-1 and TRBJ2-7, with D possibly being TRBD2 (5 bases). The V gene lost 5 bases and the J gene lost 4 bases, with 15 bases spanning the gap. CDR1 SQVTM and CDR2 ANQGSEA come from the germline V gene. The CDR3 extends over 13 amino acids. CDR3: CSVIRLNSYEQYF. The CDR3, as DNA: TGCAGCGTTATAAGACTAAACTCGTACGAGCAGTACTTC.

The chain links TRBV2 to TRBJ2-3; the match to TRBD2 covers 9 bases. Germline assignment: CDR1 SNHLY and CDR2 FYNNEI. The trim removed 7 bases at V and 3 bases at J, leaving 5 bases unmatched. The CDR3 contains 14 residues. CDR3 sequence reads: CASIAGDDTDTQYF. CDR3 sequence (DNA): TGTGCCAGCATAGCGGGAGATGATACAGATACGCAGTATTTT. The variable domain in full, completed from reference TRBV2 and TRBJ2-3, reads EPEVTQTPSHQVTQMGQEVILRCVPISNHLYFYWYRQILGQKVEFLVSFYNNEISEKSEIFDDQFSVERPDGSNFTLKIRSTKLEDSAMYFCASIAGDDTDTQYFGPGTRLTVL.

This sequence joins TRBV19 and TRBJ2-1; TRBD2 matches 10 bases. J was trimmed by 6 bases and V by 7 bases; bases with no gene match: 3. CDR3 length: 13 residues. Germline values: CDR1 LNHDA, CDR2 SQIVND (reference sequence). Here the CDR3 reads CASILAGSNEQFF. Written as DNA, the CDR3 is TGTGCCAGTATACTAGCGGGATCCAATGAGCAGTTCTTC.

This clone was counted a few times. The chain carries TRBV11-3 and TRBJ2-7, with D uncertain. This CDR3 contains 12 residues. Trimming removed 5 bases at V and 5 bases at J, with 10 bases between. Per germline, CDR1 SGHNT and CDR2 YENEEA. CDR3 bases: TGTGCCAGCAGCCTGGATCGCCACGAGCAGTACTTC. Residues: CASSLDRHEQYF.

This clone was seen a handful of times. The chain employs TRBV29-1 and TRBJ1-2; D call uncertain. In germline, CDR1 is SQVTM, CDR2 ANQGSEA. The CDR3 is 13 residues long. V dropped 1 base and J dropped 8 bases, with 14 bases sitting between them. The CDR3 region is CSVEGGRMGGYTF. The CDR3 DNA sequence: TGCAGCGTTGAAGGGGGTAGGATGGGAGGCTACACCTTC.

This clone appeared a single time. The V call is TRBV10-3, the J call TRBJ2-7; D remains ambiguous. Trimming removed 6 bases from V and 3 bases from J, with 12 bases in between. CDR3 length: 13 amino acids. CDR1 ENHRY and CDR2 SYGVKD come from the germline V gene. The CDR3 DNA follows: TGTGCCATCAGACAGACCTGGGACTACGAGCAGTACTTC. Amino acid sequence: CAIRQTWDYEQYF.

The rearrangement joins TRBV6-6 to TRBJ2-5; D unresolved. The V end was cut by 5 bases, the J end by 4 bases, with 5 bases between. Germline V gene lookup returns CDR1 MNHNY and CDR2 SVGAGI (reference sequence). CDR3 length equals 11 residues. The chain's CDR3 is CASSSLETQYF. Here the CDR3 DNA reads TGTGCCAGCAGTAGCCTAGAGACCCAGTACTTC.

The gene calls are TRBV19 and TRBJ1-2; D perhaps matches TRBD1 (5 bases). The CDR3 has 12 amino acids. Per germline, CDR1 LNHDA and CDR2 SQIVND (reference sequence). V was shortened by 5 bases and J by 6 bases, with 10 bases between the two germline ends. In DNA form, the CDR3 reads TGTGCCAGTAGTGTCCGGGGACATGGCTACACCTTC. Its protein product is CASSVRGHGYTF.

This rearrangement joins TRBV29-1 to TRBJ2-1; D possibly matches TRBD1 or TRBD2 (5 bases each). The CDR3 is 15 residues long. V shed 7 bases and J shed 1 base, with 17 bases lying between them. The V gene's germline CDR1 is SQVTM and CDR2 ANQGSEA. The CDR3 sequence: CSAGGFTGSYNEQFF. CDR3 bases: TGCAGCGCTGGGGGATTCACCGGGTCCTACAATGAGCAGTTCTTC.

The V and J genes are TRBV7-9 and TRBJ2-5, with no clear D. V gave up 3 bases and J gave up 2 bases, with 10 bases separating them. CDR3 size: 14 residues. Germline V gives CDR1 SEHNR, CDR2 FQNEAQ (reference sequence). This chain's CDR3 is CASSLSRFQETQYF. The CDR3 coding sequence is TGTGCCAGCAGCTTGAGTCGGTTTCAAGAGACCCAGTACTTC.